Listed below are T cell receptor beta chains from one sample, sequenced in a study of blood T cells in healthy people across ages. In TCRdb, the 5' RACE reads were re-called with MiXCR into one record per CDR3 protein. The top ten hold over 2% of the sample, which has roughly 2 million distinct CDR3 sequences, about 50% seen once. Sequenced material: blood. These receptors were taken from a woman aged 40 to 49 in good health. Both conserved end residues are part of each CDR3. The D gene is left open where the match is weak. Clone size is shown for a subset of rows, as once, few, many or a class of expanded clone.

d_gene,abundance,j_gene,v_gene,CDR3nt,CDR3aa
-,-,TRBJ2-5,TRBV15,TGTGCCACCAGCAGAGATCAACGGCTCGCTGGACAAGAGACCCAGTACTTC,CATSRDQRLAGQETQYF
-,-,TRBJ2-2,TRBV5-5,TGTGCCAGCAGCTTAACGTCGCGATTGTGGGGGGCGAACACCGGGGAGCTGTTTTTT,CASSLTSRLWGANTGELFF
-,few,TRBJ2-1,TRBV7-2,TGTGCCAGCAGCTTAGGGTCGGGGGCCTACCCGATCAATGAGCAGTTCTTC,CASSLGSGAYPINEQFF
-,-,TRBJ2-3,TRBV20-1,TGCAGTGCCAGCCACCCCCGTAGACAGACGGATACGCAGTATTTT,CSASHPRRQTDTQYF
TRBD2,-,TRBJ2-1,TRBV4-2,TGTGCCAGCAGCCAAGGCTCCAAGCGGGGAGGATACAATGAGCAGTTCTTC,CASSQGSKRGGYNEQFF
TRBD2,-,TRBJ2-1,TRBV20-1,TGCAGTGCTCCGAACTGGAGGACTAGCGGATTTGAGCAGTTCTTC,CSAPNWRTSGFEQFF
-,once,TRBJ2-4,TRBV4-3,TGCGCCAGCAGCCAAGGGGCACCCTTCAATGAGCAGTACTTC,CASSQGAPFNEQYF
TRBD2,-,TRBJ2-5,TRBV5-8,TGTGCCAGCAGCCCAGGCCGGACTAGCGGGGGGGCTCAAGAGACCCAGTACTTC,CASSPGRTSGGAQETQYF
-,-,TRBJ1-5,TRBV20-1,TGCAGTGCTTGGATCACAGGGCAAAGGGAACCCCAGCCCCAGCATTTT,CSAWITGQREPQPQHF
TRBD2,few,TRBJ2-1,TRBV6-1,TGTGCCAGCAGTGAAGTATGGGGTAGCGGGGGGACGTACAATGAGCAGTTCTTC,CASSEVWGSGGTYNEQFF
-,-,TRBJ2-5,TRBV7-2,TGTGCCAGCAGCTTCCGCCAGCGGCGGGAGACCCAGTACTTC,CASSFRQRRETQYF
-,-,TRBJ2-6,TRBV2,TGTGCCAGCAGTGAAATCCGCTCTGGGGCCAACGTCCTGACTTTC,CASSEIRSGANVLTF
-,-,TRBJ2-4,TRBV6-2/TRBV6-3,TGTGCCAGCAGTTACTCGGGGGCAGGAAACATTCAGTACTTC,CASSYSGAGNIQYF
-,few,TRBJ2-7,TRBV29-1,TGCAGCGGAAGGGTTGTTGACGAGCAGTACTTC,CSGRVVDEQYF
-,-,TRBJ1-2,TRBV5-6,TGTGCCAGCAGCTTTGGCAAGACTAACTATGGCTACACCTTC,CASSFGKTNYGYTF
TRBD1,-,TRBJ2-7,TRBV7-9,TGTGCCAACAGCCCCCCCCGGACAGGCCAGTACGAGCAGTACTTC,CANSPPRTGQYEQYF
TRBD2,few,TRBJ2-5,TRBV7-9,TGTGCCAGCAGCGGCACATCGCCCGGGGGGGTTCCCCTTGAGACCCAGTACTTC,CASSGTSPGGVPLETQYF
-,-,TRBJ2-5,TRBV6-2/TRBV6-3,TGTGCCAGCAGACAGTTTAGAGGGTCAGGGACCCAGTACTTC,CASRQFRGSGTQYF
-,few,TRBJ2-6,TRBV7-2,TGTGCCAGCAGCTTCCCACCCCCGTCCTCTGGGGCCAACGTCCTGACTTTC,CASSFPPPSSGANVLTF
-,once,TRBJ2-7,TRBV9,TGTGCCAGCAGCGTCCAGTTTGGCGAGCAGTACTTC,CASSVQFGEQYF
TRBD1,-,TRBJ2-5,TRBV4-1,TGCGCCAGCAGCCAAACGGACAGGGGGCGGGAAGAGACCCAGTACTTC,CASSQTDRGREETQYF